Below are 21 T cell receptor beta chains sequenced from a single sample in a study of blood T cell repertoires in COVID-19. Using immunoSEQ multiplex PCR, the repertoire was profiled, and TCRdb retains in-frame clones only, with some absent. The table shows about 150,000 clones, with 80% to 90% occurring only once. Input material: peripheral blood. These receptors were collected from a woman in her 70s with acute or convalescent COVID-19.

The chain links TRBV6-1 to TRBJ2-3; perhaps TRBD1 as D (6 bases). Germline V lookup: CDR1 MNHNS, CDR2 SASEGT. This CDR3 contains 17 residues. V shed 4 bases and J shed 0 bases, with 17 bases lying between them. In nucleotides, the CDR3 is TGTGCCAGCAGTGGAACGGACAGCCAGATTAGCACAGATACGCAGTATTTT. It yields the protein CASSGTDSQISTDTQYF.

The V gene is TRBV7-9, the J gene TRBJ1-1; D gene ambiguous. This CDR3 is built from 12 residues. V gave up 5 bases and J gave up 5 bases, with 9 bases separating them. Per the germline V gene, CDR1 is SEHNR and CDR2 is FQNEAQ (reference sequence). The CDR3 DNA follows: TGTGCCAGCAGCGCGAGCCTTACTGAAGCTTTCTTT. Protein: CASSASLTEAFF.

This rearrangement joins TRBV7-6 to TRBJ2-3, with 8 bases aligning to TRBD2. This CDR3 is 16 amino acids long. Losses at the gene ends were 8 bases for V and 3 bases for J; bases not matched to a gene: 13. Per the germline V gene, CDR1 is SGHVS and CDR2 is FNYEAQ. CDR3 sequence: CASALSPLAGTDTQYF. CDR3 nucleotides: TGTGCCAGCGCCTTATCCCCATTAGCGGGGACAGATACGCAGTATTTT.

The rearrangement links TRBV5-1 to TRBJ2-3, with D tentatively TRBD2 (5 bases). Germline loops: CDR1 SGHRS, CDR2 YFSETQ. V lost 4 bases, J lost 0 bases, and 15 bases lay in between. The length of the CDR3 is 16 residues. CDR3 sequence reads: CASSARRTGSTDTQYF. The CDR3, as DNA: TGCGCCAGCAGCGCACGACGGACGGGGAGCACAGATACGCAGTATTTT.

This chain links TRBV7-2 with TRBJ1-2; 8 bases are a match to TRBD1. This CDR3 comprises 14 residues. The V gene end was trimmed by 4 bases and the J gene end by 4 bases; junction bases not matched to a gene: 5. Germline values: CDR1 SGHTA, CDR2 FQGNSA. The CDR3 spells CASSSDRGSYGYTF. The CDR3 region has the DNA TGTGCCAGCAGCTCCGACAGGGGTTCCTATGGCTACACCTTC.

The CDR3 region is CASSFGGGAKDTQYF. The CDR3 DNA reads as TGTGCCAGCAGTTTCGGCGGGGGGGCCAAAGATACGCAGTATTTT. V is TRBV28 and J is TRBJ2-3, with 9 bases identical to TRBD2. CDR1 is MDHEN and CDR2 is SYDVKM in the germline V gene. This CDR3 contains 15 residues. V trimming: 3 bases; J trimming: 5 bases; junction bases outside the gene matches: 6.

This clone was recorded a few times. V and J are TRBV2 and TRBJ1-1; 7 nucleotides align to TRBD1. The germline CDR1 and CDR2 sequences are SNHLY and FYNNEI. The CDR3 covers 14 residues. Trimming at V came to 6 bases and at J to 2 bases, leaving 6 bases not matched to a gene. CDR3 residues: CASRYRQGNTEAFF. In DNA, the CDR3 is TGTGCCAGCAGATATAGACAGGGAAACACTGAAGCTTTCTTT.

The count of this clone is one. This chain connects TRBV30 to TRBJ2-1; 8 bases match TRBD1. CDR3 length equals 15 residues. Germline CDR1 and CDR2: GTSNPN and SVGIG (reference sequence). J lost 8 bases, V lost 3 bases, and 12 bases had no gene match. The CDR3 spells CAWSRQGIGTDEQFF. CDR3 nucleotides: TGTGCCTGGAGCAGACAGGGGATAGGTACGGATGAGCAGTTCTTC. The whole variable domain, filled in from reference TRBV30 and TRBJ2-1, reads SQTIHQWPATLVQPVGSPLSLECTVEGTSNPNLYWYRQAAGRGLQLLFYSVGIGQISSEVPQNLSASRPQDRQFILSSKKLLLSDSGFYLCAWSRQGIGTDEQFFGPGTRLTVL.

This chain joins TRBV3-1 (or the pseudogene TRBV3-2) and TRBJ2-2, with D unclear. The germline gives CDR1 LGHDT, CDR2 YNNKEL (reference sequence). Between the trimmed V and J ends, which lost 3 bases and 6 bases, there was a span of 5 bases. The CDR3 has 12 amino acids. The CDR3, as DNA: TGTGCCAGCAGCCATTTAGCCGGGGAGCTGTTTTTT. This encodes CASSHLAGELFF.

The chain couples TRBV4-1 to TRBJ2-7; D may be TRBD1 (6 bases). With 1 base removed from V and 3 bases from J, the gap between germline ends came to 13 bases. Germline V CDR1 and CDR2: MGHRA, YSYEKL. This CDR3 is 15 amino acids long. Written as DNA, the CDR3 is TGCGCCAGCAGCCAAGCCAGGGACACCCTCTACGAGCAGTACGTC. It encodes CASSQARDTLYEQYV.

The chain uses TRBV7-9 and TRBJ1-4; D might be TRBD1 (5 bases). This CDR3 region has 16 residues. V was pared by 5 bases and J by 7 bases, with 20 bases between. Germline values: CDR1 SEHNR, CDR2 FQNEAQ (reference sequence). CDR3 residues: CASSPTFPGGAEKLFF. The CDR3 nucleotides read TGTGCCAGCAGCCCCACTTTCCCGGGGGGAGCTGAAAAACTGTTTTTT.

The rearrangement joins TRBV6-1 to TRBJ2-1; 9 bases are shared with TRBD1. The V gene end was trimmed by 3 bases and the J gene end by 8 bases; junction bases not matched to a gene: 14. CDR1 is MNHNS, CDR2 SASEGT, per germline. The CDR3 totals 17 residues. The CDR3 nucleotides read TGTGCCAGCAGTGACTTACCGCCGGGACAGGGTGTCTATGAGCAGTTCTTC. It specifies CASSDLPPGQGVYEQFF.

J is TRBJ1-5 and V is TRBV3-1 (or the pseudogene TRBV3-2); 8 nucleotides match TRBD1. The V segment lost 1 base and the J segment 1 base; nucleotides outside the gene matches: 6. Per germline, CDR1 LGHDT and CDR2 YNNKEL (reference sequence). The CDR3 length is 17 residues. The CDR3 is CASSQGVQGVSNQPQHF. DNA of the CDR3: TGTGCCAGCAGCCAAGGAGTACAGGGGGTGAGCAATCAGCCCCAGCATTTT.

J is TRBJ2-1 and V is TRBV10-1; D is ambiguous. The CDR3 is 16 amino acids. Trimming shortened V by 0 bases and J by 0 bases, and 9 bases separated the two germline ends. The germline CDR1 and CDR2 sequences are WNHNN and SYGVQD (reference sequence). This CDR3 is CASSESSLTSYNEQFF. CDR3 nucleotides: TGCGCCAGCAGTGAGTCATCACTAACCTCCTACAATGAGCAGTTCTTC.

V gene TRBV14 combines with J gene TRBJ2-1; 8 positions agree with TRBD2. Unmatched junction bases numbered 16, after V lost 4 bases and J lost 8 bases. Looked up from germline, CDR1 is SGHDN and CDR2 is FVKESK. CDR3 length: 17 residues. The CDR3 nucleotides are TGTGCCAGCAGCCGATCGGGACTAGTTAGGAGTGGGGATGAGCAGTTCTTC. Translated: CASSRSGLVRSGDEQFF. Variable domain in full (rest from reference TRBV14 and TRBJ2-1): EAGVTQFPSHSVIEKGQTVTLRCDPISGHDNLYWYRRVMGKEIKFLLHFVKESKQDESGMPNNRFLAERTGGTYSTLKVQPAELEDSGVYFCASSRSGLVRSGDEQFFGPGTRLTVL.

The chain carries TRBV7-8 and TRBJ1-1; D ambiguous. Trimming took 4 bases from V and 1 from J, leaving 10 bases between them. This CDR3 is 14 amino acids long. Germline-derived CDR1 and CDR2 are SGHVS and FQNEAQ. The CDR3 bases are TGTGCCAGCAGCTCTTATACACGGAACACTGAAGCTTTCTTT. Translating gives CASSSYTRNTEAFF.

This chain uses TRBV20-1 with TRBJ2-7; 7 bases fit TRBD2. CDR1 DFQATT and CDR2 SNEGSKA come from the germline V gene (reference sequence). The CDR3 has 13 amino acids. With V trimmed by 3 bases and J by 2 bases, 4 bases remained unmatched. The CDR3 bases are TGCAGTGCTAGTTGGCGGGAGACCTACGAGCAGTACTTC. This sequence encodes CSASWRETYEQYF.

The V call is TRBV3-1 (or the pseudogene TRBV3-2), the J call TRBJ2-2; 7 bases map to TRBD1. Trimming removed 3 bases from V and 1 base from J; junction bases left unmatched: 5. Per the germline V gene, CDR1 is LGHDT and CDR2 is YNNKEL (reference sequence). The CDR3 extends over 16 amino acids. DNA for the CDR3: TGTGCCAGCAGCCATACTGGACAGGTGAACACCGGGGAGCTGTTTTTT. This gives the protein CASSHTGQVNTGELFF.

The chain links TRBV29-1 to TRBJ1-5, with D possibly TRBD1 on 5 matching bases. Germline V gene sequence: CDR1 SQVTM, CDR2 ANQGSEA. The CDR3 contains 13 residues. V was cut by 5 bases and J by 4 bases, with 12 bases left in between. The CDR3 sequence is CSVTPGGNQPQHF. The CDR3 region has the DNA TGCAGCGTTACGCCGGGGGGGAATCAGCCCCAGCATTTT.

The chain combines TRBV7-3 with TRBJ1-2, with 11 bases matching TRBD1. The CDR3 is made up of 18 amino acids. The germline gives CDR1 SGHTA, CDR2 FQGTGA. The V gene end was trimmed by 2 bases and the J gene end by 2 bases; junction bases not matched to a gene: 10. DNA of the CDR3: TGTGCCAGCAGCTTAGAAGGGACAGGGGGGCTGCTAAACTATGGCTACACCTTC. Residues: CASSLEGTGGLLNYGYTF. The complete variable domain, with remaining parts taken from reference TRBV7-3 and TRBJ1-2, reads GAGVSQTPSNKVTEKGKYVELRCDPISGHTALYWYRQSLGQGPEFLIYFQGTGAADDSGLPNDRFFAVRPEGSVSTLKIQRTERGDSAVYLCASSLEGTGGLLNYGYTFGSGTRLTVV.

CDR3 bases: TGTGCCAGCAGCCAAGCAGGGGGCGGATGGACTGAAGCTTTCTTT. Protein sequence: CASSQAGGGWTEAFF. The chain carries TRBV3-1 (or the pseudogene TRBV3-2) and TRBJ1-1, with TRBD1 matching 8 bases. CDR1 is LGHDT and CDR2 is YNNKEL in the germline V gene (reference sequence). The junction had 6 bases not matched to a gene; V was cut back by 1 base and J by 5 bases. The CDR3 is 15 amino acids.